One sample yielded the 21 T cell receptor beta chains listed below, sequenced in a study of cytomegalovirus exposure and HLA in healthy donors. Vbeta (60) and Jbeta (13) primers were used in the PCR. Sequenced by immunoSEQ multiplex PCR; TCRdb stores in-frame clones only, minus some. This sample has 110,000 or so clones, with roughly 71% found just once. The sample taken for sequencing was PBMCs. These receptors were taken from a young man in good health and CMV-seropositive.

J is TRBJ2-1 and V is TRBV30, with 9 bases aligning to TRBD2. Germline values: CDR1 GTSNPN, CDR2 SVGIG (reference sequence). V lost 4 bases, J lost 6 bases, and 7 bases stayed unmatched. CDR3 length: 14 amino acids. In DNA, the CDR3 is TGTGCCTGGATTACCGGGACTAGCACCAATGAGCAGTTCTTC. Its translation is CAWITGTSTNEQFF.

The J gene is TRBJ1-2, the V gene TRBV7-3; no reliable D call. Trimming took 2 bases from V and 8 from J, leaving 12 bases between them. The CDR3 runs to 13 residues. The germline V gene encodes CDR1 SGHTA and CDR2 FQGTGA. This CDR3 is CASSLGGSDGYTF. The CDR3 DNA is TGTGCCAGCAGCTTAGGAGGGTCAGACGGCTACACCTTC.

The chain recombines TRBV30 with TRBJ2-5; 9 bases map to TRBD2. Per the germline V gene, CDR1 is GTSNPN and CDR2 is SVGIG (reference sequence). The ends lost 1 base at V and 3 bases at J; junction bases unmatched: 3. CDR3 length: 14 amino acids. The CDR3 nucleotides read TGTGCCTGGAGTGCATGGACTAGCGAAGAGACCCAGTACTTC. Its protein product is CAWSAWTSEETQYF. Together with reference TRBV30 and TRBJ2-5, the CDR3 gives the full variable domain: SQTIHQWPATLVQPVGSPLSLECTVEGTSNPNLYWYRQAAGRGLQLLFYSVGIGQISSEVPQNLSASRPQDRQFILSSKKLLLSDSGFYLCAWSAWTSEETQYFGPGTRLLVL.

This sequence joins TRBV11-3 and TRBJ2-1, with TRBD2 matching 12 bases. CDR1 is SGHNT and CDR2 is YENEEA in the germline V gene. V trimming: 5 bases; J trimming: 7 bases; junction bases outside the gene matches: 9. The CDR3 is 16 residues long. This CDR3 is CASSPSPGLAGNEQFF. CDR3 in DNA: TGTGCCAGCAGCCCAAGCCCGGGACTAGCGGGTAATGAGCAGTTCTTC.

Only a few counts were recorded for this clone. The V and J genes are TRBV2 and TRBJ2-2; D is unresolved. Germline V CDR1 and CDR2: SNHLY, FYNNEI. Trimming left V 7 bases short and J 7 bases short, with 16 bases between. This CDR3 is 14 amino acids long. CDR3 DNA sequence: TGTGCCAGCATTTCCGTTCAGTATAACGGGGAGCTGTTTTTT. This encodes CASISVQYNGELFF.

The chain links TRBV11-3 to TRBJ1-4; possible D gene TRBD1, 5 bases. CDR1 is SGHNT, CDR2 YENEEA, per germline. The CDR3 runs 14 residues. Trimming removed 8 bases from V and 6 bases from J, with 16 bases in between. CDR3 in amino acids: CASGPRGGYEKLFF. The DNA of the CDR3 is TGTGCCAGCGGGCCGCGCGGGGGTTATGAAAAACTGTTTTTT. Full variable domain (missing parts from reference TRBV11-3 and TRBJ1-4): EAGVVQSPRYKIIEKKQPVAFWCNPISGHNTLYWYLQNLGQGPELLIRYENEEAVDDSQLPKDRFSAERLKGVDSTLKIQPAELGDSAVYLCASGPRGGYEKLFFGSGTQLSVL.

For this clone: Other DNA variants within this sample encode the same CDR3. This chain joins TRBV29-1 and TRBJ1-1; possible D gene TRBD1, 6 bases. The CDR3 runs to 14 residues. The V and J ends lost 0 bases and 5 bases respectively, with 13 bases between them. Germline values: CDR1 SQVTM, CDR2 ANQGSEA. CDR3 amino acids: CSVEDRTGRTEAFF. As DNA, the CDR3 is TGCAGCGTTGAAGATCGAACAGGGCGAACTGAAGCTTTCTTT.

The rearrangement links TRBV5-1 to TRBJ2-6; a weak D match, TRBD1 (5 bases). The V end lost 2 bases, the J end lost 2 bases, and 8 bases lay between the germline ends. CDR1 SGHRS and CDR2 YFSETQ come from the germline V gene. The CDR3 length is 15 residues. This CDR3 is CASSFTGPGANVLTF. The CDR3 region has the DNA TGCGCCAGCAGCTTCACAGGTCCTGGGGCCAACGTCCTGACTTTC.

The chain has TRBV10-1 and TRBJ2-5; the D gene is possibly TRBD2 (5 bases). The CDR3 is made up of 17 amino acids. The V gene lost 3 bases and the J gene lost 1 base, with 18 bases spanning the gap. The germline V gene has CDR1 WNHNN and CDR2 SYGVQD (reference sequence). The CDR3, as DNA: TGCGCCAGCAGTGATATGGAAAGCGGTTGGGCCCAAGAGACCCAGTACTTC. This encodes CASSDMESGWAQETQYF.

The rearrangement uses TRBV28 and TRBJ1-1; 8 bases are a match to TRBD1. V was clipped by 5 bases and J by 1 base; unmatched bases: 6. This CDR3 spans 15 amino acids. Germline CDR1 is MDHEN and CDR2 is SYDVKM. This chain's CDR3 is CASSRTGSRNTEAFF. DNA for the CDR3: TGTGCCAGCAGTAGGACAGGGTCTAGGAACACTGAAGCTTTCTTT.

The CDR3 is CASSPGDRGRLYGYTF. CDR3 coding DNA: TGTGCCAGCTCACCCGGGGACAGGGGTCGTCTCTATGGCTACACCTTC. The V call is TRBV18, the J call TRBJ1-2; 10 bases map to TRBD1. Looked up from germline, CDR1 is KGHSH and CDR2 is LQKENI. J lost 4 bases, V lost 3 bases, and 8 bases had no gene match. The CDR3 is 16 amino acids.

This chain uses TRBV30 with TRBJ1-4, with D perhaps matching TRBD1 (6 bases). Trimming took off 1 base at V and 8 bases at J, with 17 bases between the two ends. This CDR3 is 15 amino acids long. Germline V gives CDR1 GTSNPN, CDR2 SVGIG (reference sequence). CDR3 sequence reads: CAWSAPGGQREKLFF. The CDR3 bases are TGTGCCTGGAGTGCACCCGGGGGGCAGAGGGAAAAACTGTTTTTT.

The chain has TRBV28 and TRBJ1-2; TRBD1 aligns across 7 bases. There are 13 residues in the CDR3. Germline lookup yields CDR1 MDHEN and CDR2 SYDVKM. V dropped 5 bases and J dropped 4; count of bases not matched to a gene: 4. CDR3 nucleotides: TGTGCCAGCAGTGAACAGGGGACCTATGGCTACACCTTC. The encoded protein is CASSEQGTYGYTF.

This clone was picked up a small number of times. The chain employs TRBV28 and TRBJ2-7; weak D call: TRBD2 (5 bases). V lost 4 bases, J lost 3 bases, and 19 bases lay in between. Germline V lookup: CDR1 MDHEN, CDR2 SYDVKM. This CDR3 has 16 amino acids. CDR3 sequence (DNA): TGTGCCAGCAGTTCCGGACGGGGAGCACTGTACTACGAGCAGTACTTC. Its protein is CASSSGRGALYYEQYF.

This clone has just a few counts. The chain has TRBV30 and TRBJ1-4; no reliable D call. Trimming left V 3 bases short and J 4 bases short, with 12 bases between. The CDR3 consists of 14 residues. The V gene's germline CDR1 is GTSNPN and CDR2 SVGIG (reference sequence). This CDR3 is CAWRIDISNEKLFF. The CDR3 DNA follows: TGTGCCTGGAGAATAGACATTAGTAATGAAAAACTGTTTTTT.

This clone was counted only a few times. The rearrangement uses TRBV2 and TRBJ2-5; D might be TRBD1 (5 bases). V was pared by 2 bases and J by 0 bases, with 7 bases between. This CDR3 is built from 14 residues. CDR1 and CDR2 from the germline V gene are SNHLY and FYNNEI. In nucleotides, the CDR3 is TGTGCCAGCAGTGAACAGGGCCACCAAGAGACCCAGTACTTC. Its protein product is CASSEQGHQETQYF.

The V call is TRBV2, the J call TRBJ2-1; 10 nucleotides agree with TRBD2. Trimming at V came to 6 bases and at J to 2 bases, leaving 7 bases not matched to a gene. Germline V gene sequence: CDR1 SNHLY, CDR2 FYNNEI. The CDR3 length is 16 residues. The CDR3 is CASSRLTSGPYNEQFF. The DNA for the CDR3 is TGTGCCAGCAGCCGGCTGACTAGCGGGCCCTACAATGAGCAGTTCTTC. The whole variable domain, filled in from reference TRBV2 and TRBJ2-1, reads EPEVTQTPSHQVTQMGQEVILRCVPISNHLYFYWYRQILGQKVEFLVSFYNNEISEKSEIFDDQFSVERPDGSNFTLKIRSTKLEDSAMYFCASSRLTSGPYNEQFFGPGTRLTVL.

The V gene is TRBV7-9, the J gene TRBJ2-3; D gene ambiguous. This CDR3 region has 13 residues. Germline V gene sequence: CDR1 SEHNR, CDR2 FQNEAQ (reference sequence). Between the trimmed V and J ends, which lost 5 bases and 3 bases, there was a span of 9 bases. CDR3 residues: CASSPPSTDTQYF. The CDR3 DNA is TGTGCCAGCAGCCCCCCCTCTACAGATACGCAGTATTTT.

This chain connects TRBV19 to TRBJ2-6, with D possibly matching TRBD2 (5 bases). Germline CDR1 LNHDA, CDR2 SQIVND (reference sequence). The CDR3 runs to 15 residues. Trimming took 6 bases from V and 4 from J, leaving 13 bases between them. CDR3 bases: TGTGCCAGTAGAATGTACGGGAACGGGGCCAACGTCCTGACTTTC. Translating it yields CASRMYGNGANVLTF.

The gene calls are TRBV29-1 and TRBJ1-1; D remains ambiguous. CDR1 is SQVTM, CDR2 ANQGSEA, per germline. The CDR3 is 12 residues long. V was shortened by 6 bases and J by 2 bases, with 10 bases between the two germline ends. For the CDR3, the DNA is TGCAGCGTCGAAACAGATAACACTGAAGCTTTCTTT. Residues: CSVETDNTEAFF.

This clone was seen more than once but under ten times. V is TRBV2 and J is TRBJ1-5, with D possibly being TRBD1 (6 bases). Germline values: CDR1 SNHLY, CDR2 FYNNEI. Trimming left V 7 bases short and J 6 bases short, with 16 bases between. This CDR3 has 14 amino acids. In DNA form, the CDR3 reads TGTGCCAGCACCCTAACCACAGGGTTTCAGCCCCAGCATTTT. Translated, it gives CASTLTTGFQPQHF. Full variable domain (remainder filled in from reference TRBV2 and TRBJ1-5): EPEVTQTPSHQVTQMGQEVILRCVPISNHLYFYWYRQILGQKVEFLVSFYNNEISEKSEIFDDQFSVERPDGSNFTLKIRSTKLEDSAMYFCASTLTTGFQPQHFGDGTRLSIL.